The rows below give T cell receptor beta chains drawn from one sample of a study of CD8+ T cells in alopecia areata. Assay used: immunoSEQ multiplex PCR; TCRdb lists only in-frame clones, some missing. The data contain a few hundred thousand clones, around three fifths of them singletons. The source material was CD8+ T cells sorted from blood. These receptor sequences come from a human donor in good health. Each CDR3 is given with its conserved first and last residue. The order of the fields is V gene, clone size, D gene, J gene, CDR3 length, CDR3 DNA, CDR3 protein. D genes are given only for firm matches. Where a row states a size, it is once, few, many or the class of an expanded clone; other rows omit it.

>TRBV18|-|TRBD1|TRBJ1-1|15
TGTGCCAGCTCACTGGGACAGGGTGGATTCGCTGAAGCTTTCTTT
CASSLGQGGFAEAFF
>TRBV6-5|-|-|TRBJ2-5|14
TGTGCCAGCAGTTACGGACGGATGCAAGAGACCCAGTACTTC
CASSYGRMQETQYF
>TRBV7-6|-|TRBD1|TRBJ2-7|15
TGTGCCAGCAGCCGCGCGCCAGGGGGCACCTACGAGCAGTACTTC
CASSRAPGGTYEQYF
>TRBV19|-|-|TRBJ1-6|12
TGTGCCAGTAGTTCGGCTAATTCACCCCTCCACTTT
CASSSANSPLHF
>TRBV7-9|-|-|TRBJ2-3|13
TGTGCCAGCAGCCACCGGATGGCGGACACGCAGTATTTT
CASSHRMADTQYF
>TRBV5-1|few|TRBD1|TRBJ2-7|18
TGCGCCAGCAGCTTGCGAGTCTCCGGGACAGGCGAATTCTACGAGCAGTACTTC
CASSLRVSGTGEFYEQYF
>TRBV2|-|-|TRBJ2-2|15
TGTGCCAGCAGTGAAGCAACCCCCCCGGGCGGGGAGCTGTTTTTT
CASSEATPPGGELFF
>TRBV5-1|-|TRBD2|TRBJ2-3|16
TGCGCCAGCAGCTTGCTTATAGCGGGGGGGCCAGGTACGCAGTATTTT
CASSLLIAGGPGTQYF
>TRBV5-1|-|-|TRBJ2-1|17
TGCGCCAGCAGCTTGGCCGGCGGGGAAAGCTCCTACAATGAGCAGTTCTTC
CASSLAGGESSYNEQFF
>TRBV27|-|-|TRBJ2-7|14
TGTGCCAGCAGTTTATCGAGCAGGGGGGGCGAGCAGTACTTC
CASSLSSRGGEQYF
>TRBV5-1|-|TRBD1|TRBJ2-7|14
TGCGCCAGCAGCTTGTGGCAGGGGGCGGACGAGCAGTACTTC
CASSLWQGADEQYF
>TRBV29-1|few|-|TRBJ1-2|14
TGCAGCGCCCCTAGATCGGGATTATTCTATGGCTACACCTTC
CSAPRSGLFYGYTF
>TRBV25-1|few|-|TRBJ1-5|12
TGTGCCAGCAGTGATCAATCGGGCCCCCAGCATTTT
CASSDQSGPQHF
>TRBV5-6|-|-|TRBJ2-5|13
TGTGCCAGCAGCTTGGCTCAGCGAGAGACCCAGTACTTC
CASSLAQRETQYF
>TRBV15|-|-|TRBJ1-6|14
TGTGCCACCGGCGGGGGGACCTATAATTCACCCCTCCACTTT
CATGGGTYNSPLHF
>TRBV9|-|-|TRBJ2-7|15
TGTGCCAGCAGCGTAGAGATCACGGGGGCCCACGAGCAGTACTTC
CASSVEITGAHEQYF
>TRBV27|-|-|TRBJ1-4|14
TGTGCCAGCAGTATCCTGGGTATGAGCGAAAAACTGTTTTTT
CASSILGMSEKLFF
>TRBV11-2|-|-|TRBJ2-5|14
TGTGCCAGCACCATAGGACGGCACCAAGAGACCCAGTACTTC
CASTIGRHQETQYF
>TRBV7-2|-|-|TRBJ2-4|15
TGTGCCAGCAGTCCTGAGTGGGGGGCAGGAGACATTCAGTACTTC
CASSPEWGAGDIQYF
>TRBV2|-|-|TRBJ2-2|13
TGTGCCAGCAGCTATTCGAACACCGGGGAGCTGTTTTTT
CASSYSNTGELFF
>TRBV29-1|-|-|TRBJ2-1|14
TGCAGCGTTGATTACTCTAGGCTAGGGAATGAGCAGTTCTTC
CSVDYSRLGNEQFF
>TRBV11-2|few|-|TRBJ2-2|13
TGTGCCAGCAGCTCTGCGGGGGCCGCGGAGCTGTTTTTT
CASSSAGAAELFF
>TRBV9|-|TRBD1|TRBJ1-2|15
TGTGCCAGCAGCGTAGCGGCAGGGGGAGGTCATGGCTACACCTTC
CASSVAAGGGHGYTF
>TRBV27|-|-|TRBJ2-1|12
TGTGCCAGCGGCACACCAATTAATGAGCAGTTCTTC
CASGTPINEQFF
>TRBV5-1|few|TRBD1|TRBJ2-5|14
TGCGCCAGCAGCGGCGGGACAGGCCTGGAGACCCAGTACTTC
CASSGGTGLETQYF
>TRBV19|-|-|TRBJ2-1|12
TGTGCCAGTAGTAGCGGTTACAATGAGCAGTTCTTC
CASSSGYNEQFF
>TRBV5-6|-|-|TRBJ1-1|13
TGTGCCAGCAGCCCGAGAGGGAACACTGAAGCTTTCTTT
CASSPRGNTEAFF
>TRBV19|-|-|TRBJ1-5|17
TGTGCCAGTAGTAGGGCTGACCGACAGGTCGTCGGTCAGCCCCAGCATTTT
CASSRADRQVVGQPQHF
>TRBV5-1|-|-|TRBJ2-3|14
TGCGCCAGCAGCTTAGGGCCTAGCACAGATACGCAGTATTTT
CASSLGPSTDTQYF
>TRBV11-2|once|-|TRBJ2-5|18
TGTGCCAGCAGCTTAGATCAGCACGCGGGGGCCATCCAAGAGACCCAGTACTTC
CASSLDQHAGAIQETQYF
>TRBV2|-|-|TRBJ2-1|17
TGTGCCACCTCAAACCAACCTAGGAGGGGGGCGCGCAATGAGCAGTTCTTC
CATSNQPRRGARNEQFF
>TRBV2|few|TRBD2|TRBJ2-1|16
TGTGCCAGCAGTGCCCAGACTAGCGGGGCCTACAATGAGCAGTTCTTC
CASSAQTSGAYNEQFF
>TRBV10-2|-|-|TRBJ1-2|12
TGCGCCAGCATCGGGCCGCCCTATGGCTACACCTTC
CASIGPPYGYTF
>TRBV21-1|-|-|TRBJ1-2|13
TGTGCCAGCAGCCTCCTCGGGAACGGAAGATACACCTTC
CASSLLGNGRYTF
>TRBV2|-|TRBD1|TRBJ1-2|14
TGTGCCAGCAGTGGAGGACAGGGGTGGTATGGCTACACCTTC
CASSGGQGWYGYTF
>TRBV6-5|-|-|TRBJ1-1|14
TGTGCCAGCAGTTACAGGGGCCCCGACACTGAAGCTTTCTTT
CASSYRGPDTEAFF
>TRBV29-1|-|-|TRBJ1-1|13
TGCAGCGCCTTTCCGACCTCCAAGCCTGAAGCTTTCTTT
CSAFPTSKPEAFF
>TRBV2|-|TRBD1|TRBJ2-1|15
TGTGCCAGCAGTGAGTGGGGACAGGCCTACAATGAGCAGTTCTTC
CASSEWGQAYNEQFF
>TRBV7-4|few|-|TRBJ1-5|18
TGTGCCAGCAGCCGTCCCCCCGGGTTCCCCTATAGCAATCAGCCCCAGCATTTT
CASSRPPGFPYSNQPQHF
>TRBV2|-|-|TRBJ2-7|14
TGTGCCAGCAGTGACCGTCTCCTATCCTACGAGCAGTACTTC
CASSDRLLSYEQYF
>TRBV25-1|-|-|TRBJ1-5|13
TGTGCCAGCAGTGTCGGGGATAACCAGCCCCAGCATTTT
CASSVGDNQPQHF
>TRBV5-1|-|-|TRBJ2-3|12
TGCGCCAGCAGCTTAAGGTCAGATACGCAGTATTTT
CASSLRSDTQYF
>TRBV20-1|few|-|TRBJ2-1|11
TGCAGTGCTAGTGTCGGAAATGAGCAGTTCTTC
CSASVGNEQFF
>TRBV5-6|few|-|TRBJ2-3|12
TGTGCCAGCAGCTTGGCGAGCGCAGCGCAGTATTTT
CASSLASAAQYF
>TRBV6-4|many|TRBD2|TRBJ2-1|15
TGTGCCAGCACCTCAGGTCGGGGGGGCGTAGATGAGCAGTTCTTC
CASTSGRGGVDEQFF
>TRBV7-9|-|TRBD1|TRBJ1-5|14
TGTGCCAGCAGCCAGGACAGGGGGCATCAGCCCCAGCATTTT
CASSQDRGHQPQHF
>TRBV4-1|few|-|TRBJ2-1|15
TGCGCCAGCAGCCAAGATCCGGTAATCATCGATGAGCAGTTCTTC
CASSQDPVIIDEQFF
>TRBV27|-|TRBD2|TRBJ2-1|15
TGTGCCAGCAGTTTTGAGACTAGCGGGGGCTATGAGCAGTTCTTC
CASSFETSGGYEQFF
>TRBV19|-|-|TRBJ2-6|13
TGTGCCAGTACCGTCTCTGGGGCCAACGTCCTGACTTTC
CASTVSGANVLTF
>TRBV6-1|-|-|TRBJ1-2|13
TGTGCCAGCAGTGGTACGGTTAACTATGGCTACACCTTC
CASSGTVNYGYTF
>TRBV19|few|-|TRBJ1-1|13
TGTGCCAGTAGTATTTTGGCAGGCTCTGAAGCTTTCTTT
CASSILAGSEAFF
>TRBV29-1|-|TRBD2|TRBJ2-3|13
TGCAGCGTTCGAGGCGGGGGGGCAGATACGCAGTATTTT
CSVRGGGADTQYF
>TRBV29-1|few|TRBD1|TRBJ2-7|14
TGCAGCGCGACAGGGAATGATAGACCGTACGAGCAGTACTTC
CSATGNDRPYEQYF
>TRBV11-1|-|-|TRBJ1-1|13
TGTGCCAGCAGCGCAGCGACGGGCACTGAAGCTTTCTTT
CASSAATGTEAFF